This T cell receptor (beta chain) was identified in a study of shared clonotypes between healthy human individuals. Study findings and constraints: Naive subsets generally exceeded memory subsets in estimated richness.

Germline loops: CDR1 SGHTS, CDR2 YDEGEE. This CDR3 spans 16 amino acids. V was pared by 4 bases and J by 0 bases, with 14 bases between. The genomic DNA of each subset was split evenly across several immunoSEQ plates. TCRdb's copy holds only in-frame clones and misses some; the assay was immunoSEQ multiplex PCR. The sample lists about 1.1 million clones; roughly 80% were seen once. Recent acute infections and vaccinations were absent in the healthy HIV-negative adult donors. The split of CD4+ cells yielded CD45RA+ naive and CD45RA-negative memory subsets. With respect to this clone: What it recognizes is unknown.

Source material: memory CD4+ T cells from PBMCs. Stated subset: CD45RA-negative fraction. This TCR was recovered from a man aged 18-30 years in good health. Some clones in this sample may be carry-over from other donors' samples. The chain couples TRBV5-8 to TRBJ1-5; D unresolved. In DNA form, the CDR3 reads TGTGCCAGCAGCCAGATCGGCGTTCTTAGCAATCAGCCCCAGCATTTT. Translation: CASSQIGVLSNQPQHF. Together with reference TRBV5-8 and TRBJ1-5, the CDR3 gives the full variable domain: EAGVTQSPTHLIKTRGQQATLRCSPISGHTSVYWYQQALGLGLQFLLWYDEGEERNRGNFPPRFSGRQFPNYSSELNVNALELEDSALYLCASSQIGVLSNQPQHFGDGTRLSIL.